The 18 T cell receptor beta chains below were found in one sample sequenced in a study of cytomegalovirus exposure and HLA in healthy donors. Both 60 Vbeta primers and 13 Jbeta primers went into the PCR. The method was immunoSEQ multiplex PCR; TCRdb's version includes in-frame clones alone and lacks a portion of them. This table has 200,000 or so clones, approximately 87% appearing once. Sequenced sample: PBMCs. The receptors originated from a man aged 25-45 years in good health and CMV-seronegative.

The CDR3 DNA follows: TGTGCCACCAGCACAGGTGCGTACTTGACAGATACGCAGTATTTT. Its translation: CATSTGAYLTDTQYF. This sequence joins TRBV15 and TRBJ2-3; D not resolved. The CDR3 has 15 residues. Trimming left V 4 bases short and J 3 bases short, with 14 bases between. Germline CDR1 reads LNHNV; CDR2 reads YYDKDF (reference sequence).

This chain joins TRBV19 and TRBJ2-1; D is perhaps TRBD2 (6 bases). Germline lookup yields CDR1 LNHDA and CDR2 SQIVND (reference sequence). V lost 6 bases and J lost 4, with 13 bases in between. The CDR3 consists of 14 residues. Written as DNA, the CDR3 is TGTGCCAGTAGCCGGGACTGGCGATACAATGAGCAGTTCTTC. As protein: CASSRDWRYNEQFF.

The rearrangement joins TRBV11-2 to TRBJ2-7, with D perhaps TRBD1 (6 bases). Germline V CDR1 and CDR2: SGHAT, FQNNGV. This CDR3 is built from 13 residues. With 6 bases removed from V and 5 bases from J, the gap between germline ends came to 14 bases. The CDR3 DNA sequence: TGTGCCAGCAGTTCAAACAGGGACCACGAGCAGTACTTC. Its protein product is CASSSNRDHEQYF.

The chain joins TRBV28 to TRBJ1-3; 7 bases align to TRBD1. The germline gives CDR1 MDHEN, CDR2 SYDVKM. The ends lost 6 bases at V and 2 bases at J; junction bases unmatched: 4. This CDR3 has 14 amino acids. CDR3 DNA sequence: TGTGCCAGCAGCACAGACAGGGCTGGAAACACCATATATTTT. As protein: CASSTDRAGNTIYF.

This chain joins TRBV18 and TRBJ1-3; D not resolved. The V end was cut by 2 bases, the J end by 4 bases, with 6 bases between. Germline V lookup: CDR1 KGHSH, CDR2 LQKENI. The CDR3 extends over 13 amino acids. The CDR3 nucleotides are TGTGCCAGCTCACCAGCCAGGGGAAACACCATATATTTT. It yields the protein CASSPARGNTIYF.

The chain has TRBV5-1 and TRBJ1-2; tentative D call: TRBD1 (5 bases). Germline CDR1 is SGHRS and CDR2 is YFSETQ. The CDR3 is 15 amino acids. Trimming left V 0 bases short and J 2 bases short, with 11 bases between. CDR3 protein: CASSLDQGLNYGYTF. CDR3 sequence (DNA): TGCGCCAGCAGCTTGGATCAGGGTTTAAACTATGGCTACACCTTC.

CDR3 bases: TGTGCCAGCGCCCTGACAGGGGGCTTGGGAGAGACCCAGTACTTC. It specifies CASALTGGLGETQYF. The V and J genes are TRBV6-5 and TRBJ2-5; 10 nucleotides match TRBD1. Germline CDR1 MNHEY, CDR2 SVGAGI. The J segment lost 4 bases and the V segment lost 8 bases, leaving 10 bases of the junction unmatched. The CDR3 is 15 residues long.

The rearrangement joins TRBV7-9 to TRBJ2-7; maybe TRBD2 (6 bases). Germline values: CDR1 SEHNR, CDR2 FQNEAQ (reference sequence). The CDR3 sequence is 16 residues long. Trimming removed 1 base from V and 2 bases from J, with 15 bases in between. The CDR3 region is CASSLESGPLPYEQYF. The CDR3 region has the DNA TGTGCCAGCAGCTTAGAGAGCGGGCCCCTCCCCTACGAGCAGTACTTC.

The rearrangement links TRBV6-6 to TRBJ1-4; 10 nucleotides line up with TRBD1. Per germline, CDR1 MNHNY and CDR2 SVGAGI (reference sequence). The J segment lost 10 bases and the V segment lost 6 bases, leaving 8 bases of the junction unmatched. The CDR3 is 14 amino acids. The CDR3 sequence is CASRDTGTGAKLFF. CDR3 coding DNA: TGTGCCAGCAGGGATACCGGGACAGGGGCAAAACTGTTTTTT.

The chain links TRBV11-2 to TRBJ2-5, with a weak D call TRBD2 (6 bases). Per germline, CDR1 SGHAT and CDR2 FQNNGV. V was cut by 1 base and J by 5 bases, with 17 bases left in between. CDR3 size: 16 residues. The CDR3 here is CASSLGLRPRGETQYF. DNA of the CDR3: TGTGCCAGCAGCTTAGGGCTCCGGCCCCGGGGGGAGACCCAGTACTTC.

V usage is TRBV5-5 and J usage is TRBJ2-2, with D possibly being TRBD1 (7 bases). CDR3 length: 13 amino acids. Germline CDR1 SGHKS, CDR2 YYEKEE (reference sequence). The germline V and J ends were trimmed by 6 bases and 6 bases, with 12 bases remaining between them. CDR3 sequence (DNA): TGTGCCAGCACCAGCAGGGGGGCCGGGGAGCTGTTTTTT. Amino acid sequence: CASTSRGAGELFF.

V and J are TRBV15 and TRBJ2-5; D perhaps matches TRBD1 (6 bases). The CDR3 is 16 amino acids. V gave up 2 bases and J gave up 7 bases, with 20 bases separating them. Germline CDR1 reads LNHNV; CDR2 reads YYDKDF (reference sequence). The CDR3 protein is CATSRPQTGTRGTQYF. The CDR3 DNA reads as TGTGCCACCAGCAGACCCCAGACAGGTACTCGAGGGACCCAGTACTTC.

This sequence joins TRBV7-2 and TRBJ2-1, with TRBD1 matching 9 bases. This CDR3 spans 15 amino acids. Germline V gene lookup returns CDR1 SGHTA and CDR2 FQGNSA. V was pared by 5 bases and J by 10 bases, with 12 bases of the junction left unmatched. The CDR3 region is CASSPAGTGKDEQFF. In DNA, the CDR3 is TGTGCCAGCAGCCCAGCAGGGACAGGGAAGGACGAGCAGTTCTTC.

The chain employs TRBV9 and TRBJ2-6, with 7 bases matching TRBD2. The CDR3 runs 18 residues. After removal of 0 bases from V and 1 base from J, the junction contained 7 bases not matched to a gene. CDR1 is SGDLS, CDR2 YYNGEE, per germline. CDR3 loop: CASSVGLAGSSGANVLTF. For the CDR3, the DNA is TGTGCCAGCAGCGTAGGGTTAGCGGGTAGTTCTGGGGCCAACGTCCTGACTTTC. The full variable domain, rest sourced from reference TRBV9 and TRBJ2-6, is DSGVTQTPKHLITATGQRVTLRCSPRSGDLSVYWYQQSLDQGLQFLIQYYNGEERAKGNILERFSAQQFPDLHSELNLSSLELGDSALYFCASSVGLAGSSGANVLTFGAGSRLTVL.

To note about this clone: Other nucleotide sequences in the sample specify the same CDR3. The rearrangement joins TRBV9 to TRBJ2-3; perhaps TRBD1 as D (6 bases). In germline, CDR1 is SGDLS, CDR2 YYNGEE. The CDR3 is 15 amino acids. V lost 0 bases and J lost 0, with 8 bases in between. CDR3 nucleotide sequence: TGTGCCAGCAGCGTAGGGACAGCGAGCACAGATACGCAGTATTTT. It encodes CASSVGTASTDTQYF. The complete variable domain, with remaining parts taken from reference TRBV9 and TRBJ2-3, reads DSGVTQTPKHLITATGQRVTLRCSPRSGDLSVYWYQQSLDQGLQFLIQYYNGEERAKGNILERFSAQQFPDLHSELNLSSLELGDSALYFCASSVGTASTDTQYFGPGTRLTVL.

The rearrangement joins TRBV28 to TRBJ2-7; a weak D match, TRBD2 (7 bases). CDR3 length equals 14 residues. Germline V lookup: CDR1 MDHEN, CDR2 SYDVKM. Trimming removed 7 bases at V and 3 bases at J, with 16 bases between. CDR3 sequence: CASTLTGGGYEQYF. The CDR3 coding sequence is TGTGCCAGCACCCTAACGGGGGGCGGCTACGAGCAGTACTTC. The complete variable domain, with remaining parts taken from reference TRBV28 and TRBJ2-7, reads DVKVTQSSRYLVKRTGEKVFLECVQDMDHENMFWYRQDPGLGLRLIYFSYDVKMKEKGDIPEGYSVSREKKERFSLILESASTNQTSMYLCASTLTGGGYEQYFGPGTRLTVT.

The rearrangement joins TRBV28 to TRBJ2-1; 9 bases line up with TRBD2. Germline V gene sequence: CDR1 MDHEN, CDR2 SYDVKM. The ends lost 6 bases at V and 6 bases at J; junction bases unmatched: 9. This CDR3 contains 15 residues. The DNA for the CDR3 is TGTGCCAGCAGCTTAGCGGGAGATAGGGCCAATGAGCAGTTCTTC. Amino acids: CASSLAGDRANEQFF.

The chain links TRBV11-2 to TRBJ1-2, with no clear D. Per germline, CDR1 SGHAT and CDR2 FQNNGV. Trimming stripped 1 base from V and 2 bases from J, with 8 bases between. This CDR3 is 14 amino acids long. CDR3 DNA: TGTGCCAGCAGCTTAGTCCCTGGCAACTATGGCTACACCTTC. The encoded protein is CASSLVPGNYGYTF. The variable domain in full, with the rest retrieved from reference TRBV11-2 and TRBJ1-2, is EAGVAQSPRYKIIEKRQSVAFWCNPISGHATLYWYQQILGQGPKLLIQFQNNGVVDDSQLPKDRFSAERLKGVDSTLKIQPAKLEDSAVYLCASSLVPGNYGYTFGSGTRLTVV.